This T cell receptor (beta chain) originates from a study of beta chain features in type 1 diabetes. With regard to this clone: Its antigen is as yet unknown.

Study results and caveats: There was a possibility that cDNA sequencing over-represented cells with high TCR expression. When VDJ junctions were examined, type 1 diabetes patients showed fewer insertions and more deletions.

Sequenced material consisted of expressed TCRB transcripts (all of the isolated RNA was reverse transcribed). This table comes from immunoSEQ multiplex PCR, and its TCRdb copy is limited to in-frame clones, with some not included. The repertoire has some 63,000 clones, about 55% of them found once; the top ten carry 2% to 2.5%. V was cut by 0 bases and J by 1 base, with 7 bases left in between. The germline V gene has CDR1 SGDLS and CDR2 YYNGEE. This CDR3 comprises 14 residues. The chain couples TRBV9 to TRBJ1-1, with D unresolved. The receptor was isolated from a woman between 18 and 29 years old in good health. What was sequenced was Tregs from blood. CDR3 bases: TGTGCCAGCAGCGTAGGGCGGGCGAACACTGAAGCTTTCTTT. Translation gives CASSVGRANTEAFF. The variable domain in full, with the rest retrieved from reference TRBV9 and TRBJ1-1, is DSGVTQTPKHLITATGQRVTLRCSPRSGDLSVYWYQQSLDQGLQFLIQYYNGEERAKGNILERFSAQQFPDLHSELNLSSLELGDSALYFCASSVGRANTEAFFGQGTRLTVV.